Sequencing of this T cell receptor beta chain was carried out in a study of T cells in narcolepsy. Some clones are missing from TCRdb's copy, which holds only in-frame ones; the method was immunoSEQ multiplex PCR. The sample has more than 30,000 clones, roughly 87% seen once; the top ten hold 2.6%. Trimming left V 5 bases short and J 6 bases short, with 25 bases between. The CDR3 covers 17 residues. CDR1 is SGHTA, CDR2 FQGNSA, per germline. The chain uses TRBV7-2 and TRBJ1-2; D might be TRBD1 (5 bases). The receptor comes from a human donor with narcolepsy. The sequencing sample was made of CD45RA- memory CD4+ T cells from PBMCs. This CDR3 is CASSALPGGASGDGYTF. The CDR3 DNA is TGTGCCAGCAGCGCCCTCCCCGGAGGGGCCTCCGGAGATGGCTACACCTTC.